Described below is a single TCR beta chain sequence and its context. The antigen is not known. The sample is drawn from a study of monozygotic twins with inflammatory bowel disease. The authors made each sample's cDNA in eight separate reactions. Template-switch reactions added UMIs with a 6-nucleotide sample barcode. TCRdb re-called the 5' RACE reads and gives one entry per CDR3 protein, without DNA. Its listing shows 200,000 to 250,000 distinct CDR3 sequences. The CDR3 covers 12 residues. The germline CDR1 and CDR2 sequences are SQVTM and ANQGSEA. General observations from the study: Compared with healthy co-twins, IBD patients showed reduced TCRbeta repertoire diversity by inverse Simpson.

The specimen was blood. The source is a human donor with ulcerative colitis or Crohn's disease, or a healthy co-twin of an affected twin (not recorded which). This chain links TRBV29-1 with TRBJ2-1; as DNA is missing, the TRBD1 call by TCRdb cannot be tested. CDR3 region: CSGWDSHNEQFF.